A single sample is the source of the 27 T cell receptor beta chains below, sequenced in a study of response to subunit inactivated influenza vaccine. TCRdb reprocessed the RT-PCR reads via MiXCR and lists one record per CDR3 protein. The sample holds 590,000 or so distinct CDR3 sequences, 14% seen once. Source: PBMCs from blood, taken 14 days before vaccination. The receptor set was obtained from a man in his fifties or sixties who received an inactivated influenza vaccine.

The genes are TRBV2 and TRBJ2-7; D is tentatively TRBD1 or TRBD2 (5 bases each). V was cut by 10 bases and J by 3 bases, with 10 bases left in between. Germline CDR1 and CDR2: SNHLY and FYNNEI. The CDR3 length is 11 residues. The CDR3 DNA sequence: TGTGCCACGGGGACGGTCTACGAGCAGTACTTC. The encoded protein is CATGTVYEQYF.

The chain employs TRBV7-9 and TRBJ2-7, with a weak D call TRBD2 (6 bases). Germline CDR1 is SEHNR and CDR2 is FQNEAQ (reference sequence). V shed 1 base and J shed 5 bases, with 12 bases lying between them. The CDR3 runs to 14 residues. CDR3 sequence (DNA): TGTGCCAGCAGCTTAGAGGGGAGGCGTGACGAGCAGTACTTC. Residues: CASSLEGRRDEQYF.

The CDR3 bases are TGTGCCAGCAGCCCAAGGGGGTGGGGCGAGGCGGGTGAGCAGTTCTTC. Its protein product is CASSPRGWGEAGEQFF. The chain links TRBV11-2 to TRBJ2-1; maybe TRBD1 (6 bases). CDR3 size: 16 residues. V gave up 5 bases and J gave up 9 bases, with 23 bases separating them. Germline loops: CDR1 SGHAT, CDR2 FQNNGV. Looking up the rest from reference TRBV11-2 and TRBJ2-1 gives the full variable domain: EAGVAQSPRYKIIEKRQSVAFWCNPISGHATLYWYQQILGQGPKLLIQFQNNGVVDDSQLPKDRFSAERLKGVDSTLKIQPAKLEDSAVYLCASSPRGWGEAGEQFFGPGTRLTVL.

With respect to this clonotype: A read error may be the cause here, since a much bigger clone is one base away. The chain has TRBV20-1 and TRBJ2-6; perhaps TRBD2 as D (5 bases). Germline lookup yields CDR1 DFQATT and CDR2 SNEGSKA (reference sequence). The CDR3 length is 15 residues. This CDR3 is CSDRAEGSGANVLTF. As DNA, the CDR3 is TGCAGTGATAGAGCCGAGGGATCTGGGGCCAACGTCCTGACTTTC.

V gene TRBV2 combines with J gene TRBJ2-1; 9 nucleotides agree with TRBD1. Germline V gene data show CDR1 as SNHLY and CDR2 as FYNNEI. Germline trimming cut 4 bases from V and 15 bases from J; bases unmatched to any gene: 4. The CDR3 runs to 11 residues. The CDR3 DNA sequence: TGTGCCAGCAGTGCGGGACAGGGTCTGTTCTTC. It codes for CASSAGQGLFF.

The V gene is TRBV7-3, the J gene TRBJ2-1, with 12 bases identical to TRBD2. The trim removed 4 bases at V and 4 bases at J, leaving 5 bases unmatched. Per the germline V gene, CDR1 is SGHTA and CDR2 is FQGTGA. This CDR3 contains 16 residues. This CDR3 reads CASSSRTSGTYNEQFF. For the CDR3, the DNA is TGTGCCAGCAGCTCCCGGACTAGCGGGACTTACAATGAGCAGTTCTTC.

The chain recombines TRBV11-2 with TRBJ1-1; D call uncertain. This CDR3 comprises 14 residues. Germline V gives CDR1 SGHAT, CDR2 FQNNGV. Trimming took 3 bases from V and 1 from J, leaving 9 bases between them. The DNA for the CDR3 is TGTGCCAGCAGCTTTCCACGATGGAACACTGAAGCTTTCTTT. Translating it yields CASSFPRWNTEAFF. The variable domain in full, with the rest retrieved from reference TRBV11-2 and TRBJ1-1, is EAGVAQSPRYKIIEKRQSVAFWCNPISGHATLYWYQQILGQGPKLLIQFQNNGVVDDSQLPKDRFSAERLKGVDSTLKIQPAKLEDSAVYLCASSFPRWNTEAFFGQGTRLTVV.

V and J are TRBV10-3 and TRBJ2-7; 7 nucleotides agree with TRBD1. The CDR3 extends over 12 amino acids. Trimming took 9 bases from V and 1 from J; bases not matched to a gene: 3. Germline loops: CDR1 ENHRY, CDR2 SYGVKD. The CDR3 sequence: CAIRQGSYEQYF. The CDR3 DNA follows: TGTGCCATACGACAGGGTTCCTACGAGCAGTACTTC.

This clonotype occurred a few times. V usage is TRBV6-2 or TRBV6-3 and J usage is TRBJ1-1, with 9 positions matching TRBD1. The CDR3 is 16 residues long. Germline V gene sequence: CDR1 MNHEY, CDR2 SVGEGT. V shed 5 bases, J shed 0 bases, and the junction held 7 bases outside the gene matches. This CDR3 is CASSRRDRVMNTEAFF. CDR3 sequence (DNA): TGTGCCAGCAGTCGGAGGGACAGGGTGATGAACACTGAAGCTTTCTTT.

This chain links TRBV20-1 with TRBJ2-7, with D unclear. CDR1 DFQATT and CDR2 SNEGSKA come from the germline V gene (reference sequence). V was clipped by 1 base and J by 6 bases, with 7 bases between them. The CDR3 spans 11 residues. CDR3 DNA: TGCAGTGCTAGAGTCCGGGTCGAGCAGTACTTC. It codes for CSARVRVEQYF.

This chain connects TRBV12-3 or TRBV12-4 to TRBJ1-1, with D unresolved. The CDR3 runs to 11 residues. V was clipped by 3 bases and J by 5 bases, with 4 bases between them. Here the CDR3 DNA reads TGTGCCAGCAGTTTCGTTACTGAAGCTTTCTTT. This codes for CASSFVTEAFF.

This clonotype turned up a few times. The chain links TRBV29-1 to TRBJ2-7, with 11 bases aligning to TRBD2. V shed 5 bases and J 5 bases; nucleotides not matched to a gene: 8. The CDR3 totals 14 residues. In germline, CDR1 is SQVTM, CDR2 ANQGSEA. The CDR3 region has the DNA TGCAGCGTTAAACTAGCGGGAGCTCGTAACGAGCAGTACTTC. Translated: CSVKLAGARNEQYF.

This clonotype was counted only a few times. As DNA, the CDR3 is TGTGCCAGCAGTCACCCCGGGACAGGGGTCTACGAGCAGTACTTC. It yields the protein CASSHPGTGVYEQYF. This sequence joins TRBV12-3 or TRBV12-4 and TRBJ2-7; 10 bases fit TRBD1. J was trimmed by 3 bases and V by 5 bases; bases with no gene match: 7. This CDR3 contains 15 residues.

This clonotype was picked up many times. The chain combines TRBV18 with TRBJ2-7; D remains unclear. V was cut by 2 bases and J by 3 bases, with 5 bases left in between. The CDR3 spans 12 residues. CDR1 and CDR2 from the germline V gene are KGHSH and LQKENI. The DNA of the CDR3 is TGTGCCAGCTCACCAGTAGACTACGAGCAGTACTTC. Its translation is CASSPVDYEQYF.

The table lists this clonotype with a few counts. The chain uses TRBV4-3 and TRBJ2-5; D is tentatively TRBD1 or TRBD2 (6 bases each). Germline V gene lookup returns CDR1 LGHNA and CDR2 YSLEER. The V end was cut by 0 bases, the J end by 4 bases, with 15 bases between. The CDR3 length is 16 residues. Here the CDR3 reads CASSQDRFRGRETQYF. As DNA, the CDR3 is TGCGCCAGCAGCCAAGACCGCTTCCGGGGGCGAGAGACCCAGTACTTC.

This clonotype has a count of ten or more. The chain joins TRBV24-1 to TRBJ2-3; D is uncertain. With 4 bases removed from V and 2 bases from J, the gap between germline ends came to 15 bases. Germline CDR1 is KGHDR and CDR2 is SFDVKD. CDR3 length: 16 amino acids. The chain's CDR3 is CATSEPMTGDTDTQYF. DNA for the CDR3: TGTGCCACCAGTGAACCTATGACTGGAGACACAGATACGCAGTATTTT.

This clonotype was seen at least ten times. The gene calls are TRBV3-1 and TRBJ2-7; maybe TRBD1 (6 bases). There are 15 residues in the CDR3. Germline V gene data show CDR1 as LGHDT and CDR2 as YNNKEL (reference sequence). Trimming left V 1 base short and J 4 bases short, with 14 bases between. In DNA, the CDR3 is TGTGCCAGCAGCCAAGGAACTGGGGGCATGTACGAGCAGTACTTC. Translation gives CASSQGTGGMYEQYF.

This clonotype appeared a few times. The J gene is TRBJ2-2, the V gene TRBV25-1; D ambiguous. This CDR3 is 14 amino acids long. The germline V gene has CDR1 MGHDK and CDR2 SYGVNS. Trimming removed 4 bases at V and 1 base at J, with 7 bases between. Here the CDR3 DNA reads TGTGCCAGCAGTGGATGGGAGAACACCGGGGAGCTGTTTTTT. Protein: CASSGWENTGELFF.

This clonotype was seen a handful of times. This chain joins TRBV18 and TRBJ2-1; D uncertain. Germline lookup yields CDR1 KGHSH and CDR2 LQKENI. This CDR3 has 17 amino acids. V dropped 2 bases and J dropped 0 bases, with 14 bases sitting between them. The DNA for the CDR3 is TGTGCCAGCTCACCATACCGGCCACCGAGCTCCTACAATGAGCAGTTCTTC. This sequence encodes CASSPYRPPSSYNEQFF.

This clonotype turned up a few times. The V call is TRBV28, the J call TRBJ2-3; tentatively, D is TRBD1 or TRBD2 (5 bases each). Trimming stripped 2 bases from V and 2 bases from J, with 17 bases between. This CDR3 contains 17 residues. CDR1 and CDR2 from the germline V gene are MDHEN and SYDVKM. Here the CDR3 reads CASSLPSGTSPTDTQYF. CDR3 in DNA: TGTGCCAGCAGTTTACCATCCGGGACCTCTCCCACAGATACGCAGTATTTT.

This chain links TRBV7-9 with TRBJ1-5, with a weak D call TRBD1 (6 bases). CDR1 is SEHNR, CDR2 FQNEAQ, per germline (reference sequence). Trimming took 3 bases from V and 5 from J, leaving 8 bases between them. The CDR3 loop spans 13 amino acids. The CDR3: CASSLTGYQPQHF. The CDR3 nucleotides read TGTGCCAGCAGCTTGACAGGTTATCAGCCCCAGCATTTT.

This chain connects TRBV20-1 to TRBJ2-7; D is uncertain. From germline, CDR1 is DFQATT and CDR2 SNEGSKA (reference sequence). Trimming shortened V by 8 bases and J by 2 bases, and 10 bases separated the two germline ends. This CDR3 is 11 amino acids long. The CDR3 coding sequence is TGCAGTACTGGGAATCCCTACGAGCAGTACTTC. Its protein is CSTGNPYEQYF.

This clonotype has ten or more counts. The CDR3 DNA follows: TGCAGTGCCGCAAGGGTAGTCGCTGAAGCTTTCTTT. Amino acid sequence: CSAARVVAEAFF. V gene TRBV20-1 combines with J gene TRBJ1-1; D is undetermined. The CDR3 spans 12 residues. CDR1 and CDR2 (germline): DFQATT, SNEGSKA (reference sequence). V was trimmed by 6 bases and J by 6 bases, leaving 14 bases between them.

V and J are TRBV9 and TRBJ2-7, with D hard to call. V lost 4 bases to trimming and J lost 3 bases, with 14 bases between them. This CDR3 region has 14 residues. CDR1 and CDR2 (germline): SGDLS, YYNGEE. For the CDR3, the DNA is TGTGCCAGCAGCTTTCGCCTGGACGGCTACGAGCAGTACTTC. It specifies CASSFRLDGYEQYF. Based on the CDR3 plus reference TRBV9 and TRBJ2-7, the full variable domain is DSGVTQTPKHLITATGQRVTLRCSPRSGDLSVYWYQQSLDQGLQFLIQYYNGEERAKGNILERFSAQQFPDLHSELNLSSLELGDSALYFCASSFRLDGYEQYFGPGTRLTVT.

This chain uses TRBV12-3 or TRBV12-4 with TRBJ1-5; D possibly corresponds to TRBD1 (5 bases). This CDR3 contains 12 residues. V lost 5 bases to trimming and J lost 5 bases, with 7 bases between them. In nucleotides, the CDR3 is TGTGCCAGCAGTCCAGGGTATCAGCCCCAGCATTTT. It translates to CASSPGYQPQHF.

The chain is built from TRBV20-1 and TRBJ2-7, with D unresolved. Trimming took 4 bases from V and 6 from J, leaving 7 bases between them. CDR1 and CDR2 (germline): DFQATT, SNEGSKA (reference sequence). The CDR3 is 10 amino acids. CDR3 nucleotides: TGCAGTGCTAATAACCCCGAGCAGTACTTC. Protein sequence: CSANNPEQYF.

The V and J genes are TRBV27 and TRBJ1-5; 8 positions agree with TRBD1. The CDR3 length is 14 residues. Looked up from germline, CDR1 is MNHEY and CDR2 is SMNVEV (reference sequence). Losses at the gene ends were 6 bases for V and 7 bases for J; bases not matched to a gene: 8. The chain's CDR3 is CASSPTGAYQPQHF. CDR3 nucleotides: TGTGCCAGCAGCCCGACAGGGGCATACCAGCCCCAGCATTTT.